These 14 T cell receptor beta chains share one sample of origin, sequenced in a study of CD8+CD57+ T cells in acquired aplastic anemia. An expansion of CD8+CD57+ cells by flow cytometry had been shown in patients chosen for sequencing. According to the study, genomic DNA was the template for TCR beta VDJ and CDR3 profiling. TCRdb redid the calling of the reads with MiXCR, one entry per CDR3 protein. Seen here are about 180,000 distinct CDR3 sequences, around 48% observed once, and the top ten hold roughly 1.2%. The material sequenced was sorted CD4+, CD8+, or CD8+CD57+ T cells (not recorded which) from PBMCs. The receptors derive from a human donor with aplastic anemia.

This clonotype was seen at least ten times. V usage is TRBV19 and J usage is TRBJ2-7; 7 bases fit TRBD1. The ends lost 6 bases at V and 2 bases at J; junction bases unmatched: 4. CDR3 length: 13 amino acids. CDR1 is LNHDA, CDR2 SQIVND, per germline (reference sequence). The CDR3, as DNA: TGTGCCAGTAGGCCCGGGACAGCCTACGAGCAGTACTTC. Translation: CASRPGTAYEQYF.

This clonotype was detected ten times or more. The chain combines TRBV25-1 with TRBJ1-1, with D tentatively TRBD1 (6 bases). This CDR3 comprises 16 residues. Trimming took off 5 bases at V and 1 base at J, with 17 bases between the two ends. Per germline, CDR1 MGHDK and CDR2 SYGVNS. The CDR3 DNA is TGTGCCAGCAGTCGAGGGGGGGTCCCACGGAACACTGAAGCTTTCTTT. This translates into CASSRGGVPRNTEAFF.

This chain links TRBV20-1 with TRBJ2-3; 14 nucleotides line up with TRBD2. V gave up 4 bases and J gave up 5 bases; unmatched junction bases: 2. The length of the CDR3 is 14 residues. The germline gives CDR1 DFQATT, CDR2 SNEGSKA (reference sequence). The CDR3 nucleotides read TGCAGTGCTAAGACTAGCGGGAGGGGAGATACGCAGTATTTT. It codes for CSAKTSGRGDTQYF.

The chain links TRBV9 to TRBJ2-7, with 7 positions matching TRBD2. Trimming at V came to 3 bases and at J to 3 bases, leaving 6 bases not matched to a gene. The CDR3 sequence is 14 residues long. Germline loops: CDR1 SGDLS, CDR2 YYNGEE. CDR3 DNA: TGTGCCAGCAGCGCGCTACCGGGAGGCTACGAGCAGTACTTC. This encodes CASSALPGGYEQYF.

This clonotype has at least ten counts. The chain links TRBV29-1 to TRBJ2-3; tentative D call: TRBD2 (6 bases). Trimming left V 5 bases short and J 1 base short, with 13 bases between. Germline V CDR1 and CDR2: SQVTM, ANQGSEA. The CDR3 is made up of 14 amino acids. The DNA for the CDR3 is TGCAGCGTTTGGAGCCCGGGGGGCACAGATACGCAGTATTTT. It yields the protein CSVWSPGGTDTQYF.

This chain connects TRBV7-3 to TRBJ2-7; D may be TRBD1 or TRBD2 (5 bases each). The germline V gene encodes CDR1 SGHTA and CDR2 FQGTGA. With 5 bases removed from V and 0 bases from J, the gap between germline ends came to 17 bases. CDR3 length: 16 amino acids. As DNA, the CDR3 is TGTGCCAGCAGCCGTGAGGGTACAGGACGCTCCTACGAGCAGTACTTC. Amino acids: CASSREGTGRSYEQYF.

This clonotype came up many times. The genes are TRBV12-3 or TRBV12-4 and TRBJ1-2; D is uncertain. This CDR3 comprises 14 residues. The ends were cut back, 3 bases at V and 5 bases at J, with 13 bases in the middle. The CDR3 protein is CASSFGFAAYGYTF. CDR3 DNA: TGTGCCAGCAGTTTCGGTTTCGCCGCGTATGGCTACACCTTC.

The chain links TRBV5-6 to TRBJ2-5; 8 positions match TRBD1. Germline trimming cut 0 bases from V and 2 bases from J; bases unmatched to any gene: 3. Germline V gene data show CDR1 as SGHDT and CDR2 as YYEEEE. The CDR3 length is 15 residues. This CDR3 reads CASSLGGQVQETQYF. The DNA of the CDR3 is TGTGCCAGCAGCTTGGGGGGACAGGTTCAAGAGACCCAGTACTTC.

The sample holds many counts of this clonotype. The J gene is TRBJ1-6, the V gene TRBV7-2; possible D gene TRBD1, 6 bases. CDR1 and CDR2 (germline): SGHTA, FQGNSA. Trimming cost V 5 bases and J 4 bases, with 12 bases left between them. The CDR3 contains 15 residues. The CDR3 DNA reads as TGTGCCAGCAGCCCTTTGGGACAATATAATTCACCCCTCCACTTT. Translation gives CASSPLGQYNSPLHF.

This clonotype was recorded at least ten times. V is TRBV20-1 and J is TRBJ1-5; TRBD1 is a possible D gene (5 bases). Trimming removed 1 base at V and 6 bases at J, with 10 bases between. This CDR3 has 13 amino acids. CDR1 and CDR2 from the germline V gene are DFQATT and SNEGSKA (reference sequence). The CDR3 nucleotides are TGCAGTGCTAGAGTCGATGGGGCTCAGCCCCAGCATTTT. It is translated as CSARVDGAQPQHF.

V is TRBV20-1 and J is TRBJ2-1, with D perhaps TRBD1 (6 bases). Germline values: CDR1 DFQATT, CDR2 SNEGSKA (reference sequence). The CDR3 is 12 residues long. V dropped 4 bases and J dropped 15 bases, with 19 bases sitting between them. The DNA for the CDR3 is TGCAGTGCTATAGGGACACTGGGTCCCCCGTTCTTC. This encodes CSAIGTLGPPFF.

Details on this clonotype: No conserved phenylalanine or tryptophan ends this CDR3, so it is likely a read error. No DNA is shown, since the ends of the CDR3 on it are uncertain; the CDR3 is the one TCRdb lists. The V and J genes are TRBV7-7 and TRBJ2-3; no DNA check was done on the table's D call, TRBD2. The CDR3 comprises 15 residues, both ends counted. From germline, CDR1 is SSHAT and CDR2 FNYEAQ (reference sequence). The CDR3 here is CASSSSGLSQETQCS.

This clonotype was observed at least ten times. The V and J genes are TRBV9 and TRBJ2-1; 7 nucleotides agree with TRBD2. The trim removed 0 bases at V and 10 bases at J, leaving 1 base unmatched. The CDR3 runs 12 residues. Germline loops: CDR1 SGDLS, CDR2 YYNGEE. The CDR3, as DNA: TGTGCCAGCAGCGTAGGGGGAGGGGAGCAGTTCTTC. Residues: CASSVGGGEQFF.

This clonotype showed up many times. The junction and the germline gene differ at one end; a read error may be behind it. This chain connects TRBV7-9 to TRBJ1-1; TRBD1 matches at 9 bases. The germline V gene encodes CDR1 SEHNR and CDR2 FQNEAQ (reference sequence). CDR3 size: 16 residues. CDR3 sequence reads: CASSIATGTGSTEAFF. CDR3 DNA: TGTGCCAGCAGCATAGCGACAGGGACAGGGAGCACTGAAGCTTTCTTT.